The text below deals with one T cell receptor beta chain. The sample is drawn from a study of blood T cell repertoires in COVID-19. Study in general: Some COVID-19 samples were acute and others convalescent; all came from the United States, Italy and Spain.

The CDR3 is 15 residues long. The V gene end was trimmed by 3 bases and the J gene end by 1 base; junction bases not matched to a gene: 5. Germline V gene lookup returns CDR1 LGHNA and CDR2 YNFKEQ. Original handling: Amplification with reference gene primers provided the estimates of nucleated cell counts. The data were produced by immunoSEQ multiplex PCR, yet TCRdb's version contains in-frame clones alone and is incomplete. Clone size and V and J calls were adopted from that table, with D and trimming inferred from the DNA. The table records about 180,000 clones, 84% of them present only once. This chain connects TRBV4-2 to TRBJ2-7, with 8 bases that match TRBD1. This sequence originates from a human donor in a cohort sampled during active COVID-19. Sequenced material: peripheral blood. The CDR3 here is CASSHPGQGSYEQYF. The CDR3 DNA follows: TGTGCCAGCAGCCATCCCGGACAGGGATCCTACGAGCAGTACTTC.